The text below deals with one T cell receptor (beta chain). Profiled with immunoSEQ multiplex PCR; TCRdb holds only in-frame clones, not every one. This sample yields about 290,000 clones, of which approximately 86% are seen a single time; approximately 3.8% belongs to the top ten. This entry belongs to a study of blood T cell repertoires in COVID-19. V was pared by 5 bases and J by 0 bases, with 4 bases of the junction left unmatched. Looked up from germline, CDR1 is MDHEN and CDR2 is SYDVKM. The CDR3 has 14 residues. The TCR originated in a woman aged 50 to 60 with active or convalescent COVID-19. This sequence joins TRBV28 and TRBJ2-7; 7 bases match TRBD2. The sample was peripheral blood. As DNA, the CDR3 is TGTGCCAGCAGTCCCAGCGGGAACTCCTACGAGCAGTACTTC. This sequence encodes CASSPSGNSYEQYF.